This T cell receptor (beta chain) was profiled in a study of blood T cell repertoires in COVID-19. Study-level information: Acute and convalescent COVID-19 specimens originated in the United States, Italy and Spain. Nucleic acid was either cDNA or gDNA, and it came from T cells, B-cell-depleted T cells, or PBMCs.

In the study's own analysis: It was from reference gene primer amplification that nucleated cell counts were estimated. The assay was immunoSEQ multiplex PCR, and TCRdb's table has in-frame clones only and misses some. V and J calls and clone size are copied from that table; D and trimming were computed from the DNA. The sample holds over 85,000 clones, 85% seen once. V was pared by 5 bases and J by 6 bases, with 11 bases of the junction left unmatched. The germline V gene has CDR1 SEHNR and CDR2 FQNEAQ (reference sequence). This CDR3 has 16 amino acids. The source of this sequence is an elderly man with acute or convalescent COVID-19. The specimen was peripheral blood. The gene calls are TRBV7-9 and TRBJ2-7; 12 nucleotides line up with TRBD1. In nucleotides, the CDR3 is TGTGCCAGCAGCCCTACGGGGACAGGGGGCGGAGGCGAGCAGTACTTC. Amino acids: CASSPTGTGGGGEQYF.